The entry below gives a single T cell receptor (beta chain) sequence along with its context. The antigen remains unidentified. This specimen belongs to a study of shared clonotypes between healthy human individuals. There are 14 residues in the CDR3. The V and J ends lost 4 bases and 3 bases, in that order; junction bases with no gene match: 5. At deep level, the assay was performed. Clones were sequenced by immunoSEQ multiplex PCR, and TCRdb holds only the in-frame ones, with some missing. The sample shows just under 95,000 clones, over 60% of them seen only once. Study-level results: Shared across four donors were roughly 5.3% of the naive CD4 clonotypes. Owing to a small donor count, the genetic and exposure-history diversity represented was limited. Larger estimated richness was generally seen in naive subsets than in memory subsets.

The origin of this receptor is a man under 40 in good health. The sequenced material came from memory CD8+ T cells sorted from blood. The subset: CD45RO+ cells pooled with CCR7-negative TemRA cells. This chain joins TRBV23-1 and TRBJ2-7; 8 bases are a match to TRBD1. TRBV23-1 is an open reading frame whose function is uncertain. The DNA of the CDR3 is TGCGCCAGCAGTCCGTGGACAGGGAGCTACGAGCAGTACTTC. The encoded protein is CASSPWTGSYEQYF.